The T cell receptor (beta chain) described here comes from a study of cytomegalovirus exposure and HLA in healthy donors. This PCR relied on a set of 60 Vbeta primers and 13 Jbeta primers. TCRdb's copy holds only in-frame clones and misses some; the assay was immunoSEQ multiplex PCR. The repertoire holds 98,000 or so clones, with approximately 76% as singletons. The CDR3 runs to 16 residues. V shed 2 bases and J 5 bases; nucleotides not matched to a gene: 10. The V gene's germline CDR1 is LGHNT and CDR2 FRNRAP. The genes are TRBV12-5 and TRBJ2-5, with TRBD2 identical over 8 bases. The TCR was taken from a woman aged 18-30 years in good health and CMV-seropositive. The material sequenced was PBMCs. The CDR3 nucleotides are TGTGCTAGTGGTTTGTTTAGCGGGACGAGCGGGGAGACCCAGTACTTC. Translating it yields CASGLFSGTSGETQYF.